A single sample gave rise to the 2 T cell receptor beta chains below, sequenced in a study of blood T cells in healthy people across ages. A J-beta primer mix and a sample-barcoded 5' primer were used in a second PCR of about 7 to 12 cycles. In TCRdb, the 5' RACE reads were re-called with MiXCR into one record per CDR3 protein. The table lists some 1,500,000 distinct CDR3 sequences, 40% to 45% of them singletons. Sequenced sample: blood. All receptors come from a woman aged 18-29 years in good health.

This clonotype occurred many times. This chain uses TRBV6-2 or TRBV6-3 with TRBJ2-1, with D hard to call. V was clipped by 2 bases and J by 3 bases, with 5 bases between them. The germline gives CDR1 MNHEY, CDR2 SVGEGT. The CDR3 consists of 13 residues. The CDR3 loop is CASSYRDYNEQFF. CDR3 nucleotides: TGTGCCAGCAGTTACAGGGACTACAATGAGCAGTTCTTC.

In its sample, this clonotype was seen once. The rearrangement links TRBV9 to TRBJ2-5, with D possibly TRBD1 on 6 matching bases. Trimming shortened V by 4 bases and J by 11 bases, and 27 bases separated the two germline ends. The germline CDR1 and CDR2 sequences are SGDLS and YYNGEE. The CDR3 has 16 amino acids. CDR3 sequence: CASSRRTWDNYNEQYF. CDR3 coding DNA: TGTGCCAGCAGCAGAAGAACCTGGGACAACTACAATGAGCAGTACTTC.